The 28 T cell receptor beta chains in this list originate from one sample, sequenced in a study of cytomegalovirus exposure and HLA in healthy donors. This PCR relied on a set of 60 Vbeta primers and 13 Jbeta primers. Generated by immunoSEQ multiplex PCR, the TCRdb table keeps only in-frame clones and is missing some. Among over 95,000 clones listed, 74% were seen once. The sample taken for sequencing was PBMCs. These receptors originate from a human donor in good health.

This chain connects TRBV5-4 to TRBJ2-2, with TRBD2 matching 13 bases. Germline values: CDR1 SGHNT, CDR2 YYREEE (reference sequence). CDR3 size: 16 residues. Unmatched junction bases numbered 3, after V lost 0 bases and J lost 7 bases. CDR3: CASSLGLAGGRGELFF. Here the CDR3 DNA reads TGTGCCAGCAGCTTGGGACTAGCGGGGGGTCGCGGGGAGCTGTTTTTT.

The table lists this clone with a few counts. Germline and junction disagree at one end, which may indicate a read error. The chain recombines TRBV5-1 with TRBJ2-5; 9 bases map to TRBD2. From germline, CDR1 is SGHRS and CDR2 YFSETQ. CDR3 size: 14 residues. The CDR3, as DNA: TGCGCCAGCAGCCTGACTAGCGGACAAGAGGCCCAGTACTTC. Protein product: CASSLTSGQEAQYF.

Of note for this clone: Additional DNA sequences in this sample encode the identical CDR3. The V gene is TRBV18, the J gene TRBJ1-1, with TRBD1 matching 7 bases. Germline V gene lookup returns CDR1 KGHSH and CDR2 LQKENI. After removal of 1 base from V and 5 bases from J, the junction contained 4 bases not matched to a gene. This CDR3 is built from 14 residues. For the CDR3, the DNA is TGTGCCAGCTCACCACAGGGGGCAGGGACTGAAGCTTTCTTT. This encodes CASSPQGAGTEAFF.

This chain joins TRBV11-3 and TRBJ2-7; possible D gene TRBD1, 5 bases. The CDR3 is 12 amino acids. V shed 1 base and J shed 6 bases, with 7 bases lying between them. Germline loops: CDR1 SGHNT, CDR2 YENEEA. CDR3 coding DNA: TGTGCCAGCAGCTTAGGACAGCGCGAGCAGTACTTC. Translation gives CASSLGQREQYF.

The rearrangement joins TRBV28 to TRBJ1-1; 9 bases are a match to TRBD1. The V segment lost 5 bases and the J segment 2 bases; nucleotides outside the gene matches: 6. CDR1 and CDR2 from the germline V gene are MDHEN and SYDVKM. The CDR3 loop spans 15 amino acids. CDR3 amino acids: CASSKPGQGNTEAFF. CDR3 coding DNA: TGTGCCAGCAGTAAGCCGGGACAGGGAAACACTGAAGCTTTCTTT.

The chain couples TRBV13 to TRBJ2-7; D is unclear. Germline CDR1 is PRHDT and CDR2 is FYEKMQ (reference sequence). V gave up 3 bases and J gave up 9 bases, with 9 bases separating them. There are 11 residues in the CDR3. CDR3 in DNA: TGTGCCAGCAGCTTCAGACATGGGCAGTACTTC. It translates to CASSFRHGQYF.

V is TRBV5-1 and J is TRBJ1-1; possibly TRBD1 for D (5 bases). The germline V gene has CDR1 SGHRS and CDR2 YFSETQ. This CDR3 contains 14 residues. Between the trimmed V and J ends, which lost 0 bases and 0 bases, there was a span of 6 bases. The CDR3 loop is CASSLEGVNTEAFF. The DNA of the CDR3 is TGCGCCAGCAGCTTGGAAGGGGTGAACACTGAAGCTTTCTTT.

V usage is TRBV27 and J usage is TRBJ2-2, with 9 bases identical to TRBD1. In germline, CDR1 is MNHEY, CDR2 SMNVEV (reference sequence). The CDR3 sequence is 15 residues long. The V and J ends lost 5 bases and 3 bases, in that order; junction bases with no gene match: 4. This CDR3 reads CASSPDRGHTGELFF. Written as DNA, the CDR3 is TGTGCCAGCAGTCCGGACAGGGGTCACACCGGGGAGCTGTTTTTT.

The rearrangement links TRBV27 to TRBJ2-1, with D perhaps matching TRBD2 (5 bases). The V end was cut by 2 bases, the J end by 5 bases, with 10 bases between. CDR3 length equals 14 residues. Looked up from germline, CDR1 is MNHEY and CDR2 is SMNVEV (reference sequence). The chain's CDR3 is CASSLRPGNNEQFF. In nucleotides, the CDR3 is TGTGCCAGCAGTTTAAGGCCCGGGAACAATGAGCAGTTCTTC.

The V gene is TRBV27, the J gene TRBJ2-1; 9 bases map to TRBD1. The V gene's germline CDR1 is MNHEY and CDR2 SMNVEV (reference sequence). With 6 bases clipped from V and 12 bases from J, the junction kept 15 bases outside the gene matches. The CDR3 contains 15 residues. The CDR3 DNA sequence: TGTGCCAGCAGGGGCCCAGGGACAGGGATGGTAGCGCAGTTCTTC. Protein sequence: CASRGPGTGMVAQFF.

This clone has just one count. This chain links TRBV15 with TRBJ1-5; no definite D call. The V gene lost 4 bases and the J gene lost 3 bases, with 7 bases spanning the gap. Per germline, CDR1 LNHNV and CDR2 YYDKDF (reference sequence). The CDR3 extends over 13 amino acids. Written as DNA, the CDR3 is TGTGCCACCAGCAAACAAAACAATCAGCCCCAGCATTTT. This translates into CATSKQNNQPQHF. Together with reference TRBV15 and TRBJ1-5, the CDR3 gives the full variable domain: DAMVIQNPRYQVTQFGKPVTLSCSQTLNHNVMYWYQQKSSQAPKLLFHYYDKDFNNEADTPDNFQSRRPNTSFCFLDIRSPGLGDTAMYLCATSKQNNQPQHFGDGTRLSIL.

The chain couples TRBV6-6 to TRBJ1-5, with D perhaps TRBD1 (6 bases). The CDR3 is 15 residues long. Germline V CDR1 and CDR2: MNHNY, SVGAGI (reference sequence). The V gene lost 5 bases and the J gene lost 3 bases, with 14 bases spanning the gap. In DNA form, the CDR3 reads TGTGCCAGCAGTGCCGGGGGGGGCAACAATCAGCCCCAGCATTTT. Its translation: CASSAGGGNNQPQHF.

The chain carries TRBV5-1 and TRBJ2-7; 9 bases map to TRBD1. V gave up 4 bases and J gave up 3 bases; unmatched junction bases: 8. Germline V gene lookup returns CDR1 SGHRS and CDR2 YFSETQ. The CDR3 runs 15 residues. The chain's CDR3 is CASSLAGTGYYEQYF. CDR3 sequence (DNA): TGCGCCAGCAGCCTCGCCGGGACAGGGTACTACGAGCAGTACTTC. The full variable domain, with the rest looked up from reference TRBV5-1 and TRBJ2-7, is KAGVTQTPRYLIKTRGQQVTLSCSPISGHRSVSWYQQTPGQGLQFLFEYFSETQRNKGNFPGRFSGRQFSNSRSEMNVSTLELGDSALYLCASSLAGTGYYEQYFGPGTRLTVT.

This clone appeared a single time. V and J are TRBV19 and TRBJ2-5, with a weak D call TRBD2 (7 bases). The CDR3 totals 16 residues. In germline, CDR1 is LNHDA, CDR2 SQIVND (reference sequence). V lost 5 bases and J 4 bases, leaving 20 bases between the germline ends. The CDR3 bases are TGTGCCAGTAGTTTGGGGGCAGCGGGAAGCGGAGAGACCCAGTACTTC. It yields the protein CASSLGAAGSGETQYF. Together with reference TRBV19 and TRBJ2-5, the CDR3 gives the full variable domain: DGGITQSPKYLFRKEGQNVTLSCEQNLNHDAMYWYRQDPGQGLRLIYYSQIVNDFQKGDIAEGYSVSREKKESFPLTVTSAQKNPTAFYLCASSLGAAGSGETQYFGPGTRLLVL.

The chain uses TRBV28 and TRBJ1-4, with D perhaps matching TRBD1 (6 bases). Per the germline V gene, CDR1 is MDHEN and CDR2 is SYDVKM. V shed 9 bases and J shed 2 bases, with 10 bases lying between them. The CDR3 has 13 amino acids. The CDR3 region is CARRGPTNEKLFF. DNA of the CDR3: TGTGCCAGGCGGGGGCCGACTAATGAAAAACTGTTTTTT.

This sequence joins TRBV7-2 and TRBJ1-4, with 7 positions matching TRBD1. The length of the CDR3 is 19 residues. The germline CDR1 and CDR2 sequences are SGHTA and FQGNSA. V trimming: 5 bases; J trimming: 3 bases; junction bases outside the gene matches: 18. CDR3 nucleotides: TGTGCCAGCAGCGCCCAGACAGGGTCGATTAGCGGTCCTAATGAAAAACTGTTTTTT. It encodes CASSAQTGSISGPNEKLFF.

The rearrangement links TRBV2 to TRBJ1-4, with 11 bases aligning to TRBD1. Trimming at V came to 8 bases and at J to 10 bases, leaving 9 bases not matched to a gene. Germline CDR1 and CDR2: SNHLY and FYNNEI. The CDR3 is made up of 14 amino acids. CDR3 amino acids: CASSGQGARRKLFF. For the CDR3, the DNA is TGTGCCAGCTCCGGACAGGGGGCGAGGCGAAAACTGTTTTTT.

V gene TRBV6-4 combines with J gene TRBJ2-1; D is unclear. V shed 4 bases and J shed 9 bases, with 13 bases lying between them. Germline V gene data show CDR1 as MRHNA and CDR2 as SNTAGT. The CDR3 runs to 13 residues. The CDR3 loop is CASSVNGYGEQFF. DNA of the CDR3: TGTGCCAGCAGTGTTAACGGTTACGGTGAGCAGTTCTTC.

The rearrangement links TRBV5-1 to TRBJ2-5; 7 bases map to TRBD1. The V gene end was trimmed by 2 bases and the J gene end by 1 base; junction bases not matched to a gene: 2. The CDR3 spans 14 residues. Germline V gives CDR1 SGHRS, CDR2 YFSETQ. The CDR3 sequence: CASSFRDSQETQYF. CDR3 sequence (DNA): TGCGCCAGCAGCTTCCGGGACAGCCAAGAGACCCAGTACTTC.

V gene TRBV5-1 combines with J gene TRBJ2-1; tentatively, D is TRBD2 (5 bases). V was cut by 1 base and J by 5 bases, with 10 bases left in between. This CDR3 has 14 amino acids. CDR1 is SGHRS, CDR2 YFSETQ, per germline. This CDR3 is CASSLLGVNNEQFF. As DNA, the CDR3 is TGCGCCAGCAGCTTGCTGGGAGTTAACAATGAGCAGTTCTTC.

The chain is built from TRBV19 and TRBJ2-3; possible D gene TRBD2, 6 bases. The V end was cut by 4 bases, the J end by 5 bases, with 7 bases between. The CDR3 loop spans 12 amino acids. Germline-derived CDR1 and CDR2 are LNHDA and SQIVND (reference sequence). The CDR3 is CASSTRGDTQYF. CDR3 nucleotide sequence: TGTGCCAGTAGTACGCGGGGAGATACGCAGTATTTT.

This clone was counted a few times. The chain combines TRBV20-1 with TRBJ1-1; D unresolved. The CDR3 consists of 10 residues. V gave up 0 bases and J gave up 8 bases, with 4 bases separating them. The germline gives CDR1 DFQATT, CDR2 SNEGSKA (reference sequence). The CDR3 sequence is CSARDREAFF. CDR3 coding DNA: TGCAGTGCTAGAGACAGAGAAGCTTTCTTT.

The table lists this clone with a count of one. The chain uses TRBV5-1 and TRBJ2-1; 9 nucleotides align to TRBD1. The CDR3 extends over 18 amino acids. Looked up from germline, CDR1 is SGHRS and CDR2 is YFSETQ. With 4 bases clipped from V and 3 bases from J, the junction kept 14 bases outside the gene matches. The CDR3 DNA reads TGCGCCAGCAGCATCCCGACCTTGGACAGGGGTAACTACAATGAGCAGTTCTTC. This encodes CASSIPTLDRGNYNEQFF.

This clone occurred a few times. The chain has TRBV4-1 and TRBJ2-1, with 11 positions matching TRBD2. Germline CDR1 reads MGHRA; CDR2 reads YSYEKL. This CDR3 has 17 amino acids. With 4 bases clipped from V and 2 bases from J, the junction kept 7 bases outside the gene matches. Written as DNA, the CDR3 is TGCGCCAGCAGCCTTTCCCAACTAGCGGGGGCCTACAATGAGCAGTTCTTC. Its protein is CASSLSQLAGAYNEQFF.

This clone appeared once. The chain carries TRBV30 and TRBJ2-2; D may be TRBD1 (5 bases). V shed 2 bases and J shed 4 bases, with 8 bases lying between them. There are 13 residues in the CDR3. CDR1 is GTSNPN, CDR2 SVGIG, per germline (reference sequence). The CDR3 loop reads CAWSTGVTGELFF. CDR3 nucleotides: TGTGCCTGGAGTACAGGAGTCACCGGGGAGCTGTTTTTT.

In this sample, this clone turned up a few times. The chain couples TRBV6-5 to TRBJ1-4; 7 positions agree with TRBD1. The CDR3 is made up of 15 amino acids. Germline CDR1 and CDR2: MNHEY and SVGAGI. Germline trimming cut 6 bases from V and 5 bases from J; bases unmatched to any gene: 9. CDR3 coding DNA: TGTGCCAGCAGAACTAGGCGAGGGGGCAATGAAAAACTGTTTTTT. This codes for CASRTRRGGNEKLFF.

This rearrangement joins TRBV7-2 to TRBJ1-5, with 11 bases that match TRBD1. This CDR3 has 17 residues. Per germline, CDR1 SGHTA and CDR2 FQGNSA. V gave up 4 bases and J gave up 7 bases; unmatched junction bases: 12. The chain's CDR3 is CASSSSRGQGVDQPQHF. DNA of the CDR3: TGTGCCAGCAGCTCGTCCAGGGGACAGGGGGTGGACCAGCCCCAGCATTTT.

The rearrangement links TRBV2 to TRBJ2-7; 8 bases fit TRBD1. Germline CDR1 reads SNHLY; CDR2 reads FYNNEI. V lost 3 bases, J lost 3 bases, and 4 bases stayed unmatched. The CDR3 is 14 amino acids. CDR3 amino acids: CASSDRDRRYEQYF. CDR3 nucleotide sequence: TGTGCCAGCAGTGACCGGGACAGGCGCTACGAGCAGTACTTC.